This is a list of T cell receptor beta chains from one sample in a study of blood T cell repertoires in COVID-19. Data came from immunoSEQ multiplex PCR; TCRdb stores just in-frame clones and leaves some out. This sample carries more than 200,000 clones, around 86% of them seen once, and the ten largest clones take more than 1.5%. Sequencing was carried out using PBMCs or T cells enriched from blood (not recorded which). The receptors here all came from a man aged 35-49 years who had recovered from COVID-19. The CDR3 runs from the conserved cysteine through the conserved F or W. D genes are given only for firm matches. The size entry is marked missing in some rows and otherwise reads once, few, many or a size class.

clone_size j_call d_call v_call cdr3_aa cdr3_nt
- TRBJ1-6 TRBD1 TRBV10-3 CAISITGDNSPLHF TGTGCCATCAGTATCACAGGGGATAATTCACCCCTCCACTTT
- TRBJ1-2 - TRBV19 CASSPDSNYGYTF TGTGCCAGTAGTCCTGACAGTAACTATGGCTACACCTTC
- TRBJ1-2 - TRBV7-3 CASSLTEGGYGYTF TGTGCCAGCAGCTTAACGGAAGGGGGATATGGCTACACCTTC
- TRBJ1-4 TRBD1 TRBV24-1 CATSDTGQGSHEKLFF TGTGCCACCAGTGATACCGGACAGGGTTCTCATGAAAAACTGTTTTTT
- TRBJ1-3 - TRBV18 CASSQQGDTGNTIYF TGTGCCAGCTCACAACAGGGCGACACTGGAAACACCATATATTTT
few TRBJ2-1 - TRBV19 CASSIGGVISYNEQFF TGTGCCAGTAGTATAGGGGGGGTGATTTCCTACAATGAGCAGTTCTTC
- TRBJ2-1 TRBD2 TRBV19 CASSNSGGDEQFF TGTGCCAGTAGTAATAGCGGGGGGGACGAGCAGTTCTTC
- TRBJ2-7 - TRBV3-1/TRBV3-2 CASSQAGYEQYF TGTGCCAGCAGCCAAGCGGGATACGAGCAGTACTTC
- TRBJ2-2 - TRBV30 CAWTPRQRGAGTGELFF TGTGCCTGGACGCCCCGTCAACGGGGGGCCGGCACCGGGGAGCTGTTTTTT
- TRBJ1-2 - TRBV28 CASSFGLLRGYTF TGTGCCAGCAGTTTTGGGCTCCTCCGGGGCTACACCTTC
- TRBJ1-1 - TRBV5-1 CASSLQGSNTEAFF TGCGCCAGCAGCTTACAGGGCTCGAACACTGAAGCTTTCTTT
- TRBJ1-2 - TRBV5-5 CASSLGGQLFYGYTF TGTGCCAGCAGCTTGGGGGGGCAGTTGTTCTATGGCTACACCTTC
- TRBJ2-7 - TRBV20-1 CSASPGQNYEQYF TGCAGTGCTAGTCCAGGACAGAACTACGAGCAGTACTTC
few TRBJ1-5 - TRBV2 CASSEAQGRIQPQHF TGTGCCAGCAGTGAAGCGCAGGGAAGGATTCAGCCCCAGCATTTT
- TRBJ1-2 - TRBV7-2 CASSLSTVSNYGYTF TGTGCCAGCAGCTTATCTACGGTATCTAACTATGGCTACACCTTC
- TRBJ2-3 - TRBV24-1 CAASPGSPDTQYF TGTGCCGCCAGCCCAGGGTCCCCAGATACGCAGTATTTT
- TRBJ1-5 - TRBV28 CASSLYMQPQHF TGTGCCAGCAGTTTATATATGCAGCCCCAGCATTTT
- TRBJ1-4 - TRBV28 CASRAGPNEKLFF TGTGCCAGCAGGGCGGGCCCTAATGAAAAACTGTTTTTT
- TRBJ2-5 TRBD2 TRBV5-8 CASRGTSGGQETQYF TGTGCCAGCAGGGGGACTAGCGGGGGCCAAGAGACCCAGTACTTC
- TRBJ2-1 TRBD2 TRBV6-5 CASSKTGLANNEQFF TGTGCCAGCAGTAAAACGGGACTAGCCAATAATGAGCAGTTCTTC
once TRBJ1-1 TRBD1 TRBV19 CASTGQGAGNTEAFF TGTGCCAGTACCGGACAGGGGGCTGGGAACACTGAAGCTTTCTTT
- TRBJ2-7 TRBD2 TRBV28 CASRSLAGSGSYEQYF TGTGCCAGCAGATCTCTCGCTGGTAGCGGGAGCTACGAGCAGTACTTC
- TRBJ2-1 TRBD2 TRBV4-2 CASSQEWYQAGDEQFF TGTGCCAGCAGCCAAGAGTGGTACCAAGCGGGGGATGAGCAGTTCTTC
- TRBJ1-2 - TRBV7-2 CASSFSGAYGYTF TGTGCCAGCAGCTTCTCAGGCGCATATGGCTACACCTTC
once TRBJ2-3 - TRBV21-1 CASSKGPDSKVFHRYAVF TGTGCCAGCAGCAAAGGACCCGACAGCAAAGTCTTCCACAGATACGCAGTATTT
- TRBJ1-5 TRBD1 TRBV29-1 CSVASGGSNQPQHF TGCAGCGTTGCGTCAGGGGGAAGCAATCAGCCCCAGCATTTT
- TRBJ2-7 - TRBV6-6 CASSSQDIGEQYF TGTGCCAGCAGTTCACAGGACATAGGCGAGCAGTACTTC